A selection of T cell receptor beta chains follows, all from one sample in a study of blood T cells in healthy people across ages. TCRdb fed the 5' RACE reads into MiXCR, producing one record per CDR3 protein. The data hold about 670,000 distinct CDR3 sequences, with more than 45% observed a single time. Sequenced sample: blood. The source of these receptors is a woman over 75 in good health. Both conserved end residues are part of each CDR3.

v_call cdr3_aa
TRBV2 CASSKTGNSPLHF
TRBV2 CASTGQGRNYGYTF
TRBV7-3 CASSLKGPPGLAGGGNSYNEQFF
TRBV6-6 CASHVDGNYEQYF
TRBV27 CASSFRAPSGLAVLQDEQYF
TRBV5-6 CASEHLGVNTGELFF
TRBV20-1 CSARGRSSPSYNEQFF
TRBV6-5 CASKTSGSTDTQYF
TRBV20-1 CSARVRRITGMTDTQYF
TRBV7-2 CASSLGQGRNYEQYF
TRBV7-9 CASIDITGRNSPLHF